These 32 T cell receptor beta chains came from one sample sequenced in a study of T cells in Graves' hyperthyroidism and ophthalmopathy (dated by TCRdb to the late 2010s). The library was prepared using multiplex PCR. Sequencing instrument: Illumina HiSeq 2000. The TCR beta CDR3 regions were amplified from the RNA transcripts. The TCR CDR3 was subjected to a first round of RT-PCR using the HTBI primer set and the Qiagen OneStep RT-PCR kit. The raw public data were reprocessed by TCRdb itself: fastp quality trimming at Q25, MiXCR clonotype calling, in-frame beta chains only. For every CDR3 protein sequence, its rows merge into one entry that carries the most common genes and DNA. A total of a few hundred thousand distinct CDR3 sequences appear in this sample, around 46% of them only once. The ten largest clonotypes hold 7.5% to 8.5% of the sample. What was sequenced was peripheral blood or thyroid tissue (not recorded which). Receptors originate from a woman under 30 with Graves' hyperthyroidism.

V usage is TRBV13 and J usage is TRBJ1-2, with a possible D match to TRBD1 (5 bases). Trimming cost V 1 base and J 4 bases, with 16 bases left between them. The CDR3 is 16 amino acids. CDR1 and CDR2 from the germline V gene are PRHDT and FYEKMQ (reference sequence). The CDR3 is CASSLAGAVESYGYTF. For the CDR3, the DNA is TGTGCCAGCAGCTTAGCCGGGGCCGTAGAGTCCTATGGCTACACCTTC.

Many counts were recorded for this clonotype. This rearrangement joins TRBV12-3 or TRBV12-4 to TRBJ1-2; no reliable D call. The CDR3 totals 11 residues. Trimming removed 8 bases from V and 7 bases from J, with 11 bases in between. The CDR3 loop is CASLTVGGYTF. Written as DNA, the CDR3 is TGTGCCAGCCTCACGGTGGGTGGCTACACCTTC.

V usage is TRBV20-1 and J usage is TRBJ1-5; D is uncertain. The CDR3 has 14 residues. Germline V lookup: CDR1 DFQATT, CDR2 SNEGSKA (reference sequence). Trimming removed 8 bases at V and 2 bases at J, with 16 bases between. CDR3 in DNA: TGCAGTTTACAGACACCCGATGGCAATCAGCCCCAGCATTTT. Protein sequence: CSLQTPDGNQPQHF.

Only a few counts were recorded for this clonotype. The genes are TRBV10-3 and TRBJ2-7; the match to TRBD1 covers 7 bases. This CDR3 has 14 amino acids. The V and J ends lost 4 bases and 6 bases, in that order; junction bases with no gene match: 9. Germline CDR1 and CDR2: ENHRY and SYGVKD. The chain's CDR3 is CAISVQVGDSEQYF. In nucleotides, the CDR3 is TGTGCCATCAGTGTTCAGGTGGGGGACAGCGAGCAGTACTTC.

The chain is built from TRBV7-9 and TRBJ1-4; no clear D gene. The CDR3 is 17 amino acids. The germline V gene has CDR1 SEHNR and CDR2 FQNEAQ (reference sequence). Trimming took off 6 bases at V and 0 bases at J, with 17 bases between the two ends. CDR3 sequence reads: CASSRRSGGPTNEKLFF. DNA of the CDR3: TGTGCCAGCAGTCGAAGGAGTGGCGGCCCAACTAATGAAAAACTGTTTTTT.

This chain uses TRBV10-3 with TRBJ1-1; no reliable D call. The CDR3 consists of 12 residues. From germline, CDR1 is ENHRY and CDR2 SYGVKD. V was cut by 0 bases and J by 11 bases, with 10 bases left in between. CDR3 DNA sequence: TGTGCCATCAGTGAGTCGGAACGGGCGGCTTTCTTT. Its translation is CAISESERAAFF.

The chain employs TRBV9 and TRBJ2-2; 12 bases are shared with TRBD2. V lost 4 bases, J lost 3 bases, and 10 bases stayed unmatched. Germline V lookup: CDR1 SGDLS, CDR2 YYNGEE. The CDR3 is 18 residues long. CDR3 nucleotides: TGTGCCAGCAGCCAAGGGCTAGCGGGAGGGCCGTACACCGGGGAGCTGTTTTTT. Protein: CASSQGLAGGPYTGELFF.

This clonotype was seen repeatedly, ten times or more. The CDR3: CASSSIFKNTEAFF. As DNA, the CDR3 is TGTGCCAGCAGCTCTATTTTCAAGAACACTGAAGCTTTCTTT. The chain uses TRBV9 and TRBJ1-1; D not resolved. The CDR3 is 14 residues long. Germline lookup yields CDR1 SGDLS and CDR2 YYNGEE. V was clipped by 4 bases and J by 1 base, with 11 bases between them.

This clonotype turned up a few times. A single base separates this from a much larger clone, so it may be a read error. The chain couples TRBV6-1 to TRBJ1-1, with unresolved D. V lost 1 base to trimming and J lost 1 base, with 4 bases between them. CDR1 and CDR2 from the germline V gene are MNHNS and SASEGT. The CDR3 has 13 amino acids. CDR3 DNA sequence: TGTGCCAGCAGTGAAGTGGCGAACACTGAAGCTTTCTTT. This translates into CASSEVANTEAFF.

This clonotype was counted at least ten times. CDR3 DNA: TGTGCCATCAACAGGGATGGAGGCACTGAAGCTTTCTTT. Translated, it gives CAINRDGGTEAFF. The V gene is TRBV10-3, the J gene TRBJ1-1, with a weak D call TRBD1 (6 bases). Trimming took 7 bases from V and 4 from J, leaving 13 bases between them. This CDR3 spans 13 amino acids. Germline CDR1 reads ENHRY; CDR2 reads SYGVKD.

The DNA for the CDR3 is TGCAGCGTTGAAGTCCCGACAGGGGGAGAGACCCAGTACTTC. Its translation: CSVEVPTGGETQYF. The rearrangement uses TRBV29-1 and TRBJ2-5; TRBD1 aligns across 9 bases. CDR1 is SQVTM, CDR2 ANQGSEA, per germline. Unmatched junction bases numbered 4, after V lost 1 base and J lost 4 bases. This CDR3 region has 14 residues.

This clonotype was seen a handful of times. The junction does not match germline at one end; this may be a read error. The gene calls are TRBV10-3 and TRBJ2-7; 7 nucleotides align to TRBD2. Germline assignment: CDR1 ENHRY and CDR2 SYGVKD. The CDR3 consists of 14 residues. Written as DNA, the CDR3 is TGTGCCATCAGTGATCCCGGGAGGCCCTACGGGCAGTACTTC. It is translated as CAISDPGRPYGQYF.

The rearrangement joins TRBV2 to TRBJ2-7; 10 bases map to TRBD2. The closer fit of TRBJ2-1 to the DNA end suggests the J call may be wrong. This CDR3 has 15 residues. CDR1 is SNHLY, CDR2 FYNNEI, per germline. The CDR3 coding sequence is TGTGCCAGCACCCTTACTAGCGGGGAAATCAATGAGCAGTTCTTC. It codes for CASTLTSGEINEQFF.

Here the CDR3 DNA reads TGTGCCAGCAGTTCTGTGGGAGGTTCCGGGGAGCTGTTTTTT. Encoded protein: CASSSVGGSGELFF. The chain carries TRBV27 and TRBJ2-2; a weak D match, TRBD2 (6 bases). The V end lost 4 bases, the J end lost 6 bases, and 12 bases lay between the germline ends. In germline, CDR1 is MNHEY, CDR2 SMNVEV (reference sequence). The CDR3 is 14 amino acids.

The chain joins TRBV10-3 to TRBJ2-5, with D possibly TRBD2 on 6 matching bases. CDR3 length: 14 amino acids. V lost 3 bases and J 0 bases, leaving 8 bases between the germline ends. Looked up from germline, CDR1 is ENHRY and CDR2 is SYGVKD. CDR3 loop: CAISDGGDQETQYF. The CDR3, as DNA: TGTGCCATCAGTGACGGAGGGGACCAAGAGACCCAGTACTTC.

Many counts were recorded for this clonotype. The genes are TRBV7-3 and TRBJ2-6, with D unresolved. Germline CDR1 reads SGHTA; CDR2 reads FQGTGA. This CDR3 contains 20 residues. With 1 base removed from V and 0 bases from J, the gap between germline ends came to 19 bases. CDR3 sequence: CASSLKFIGEGSSGANVLTF. As DNA, the CDR3 is TGTGCCAGCAGCTTAAAATTTATCGGCGAAGGCTCCTCTGGGGCCAACGTCCTGACTTTC.

About this clonotype itself: This may be a read error, as it is one base from a much larger clone. V and J are TRBV24-1 and TRBJ2-3; 10 nucleotides match TRBD2. Germline assignment: CDR1 KGHDR and CDR2 SFDVKD. The CDR3 runs to 14 residues. V gave up 11 bases and J gave up 0 bases; unmatched junction bases: 4. The CDR3 spells CAIGTSESTDTQYF. CDR3 sequence (DNA): TGTGCCATCGGGACTAGCGAAAGCACAGATACGCAGTATTTT.

In nucleotides, the CDR3 is TGTGCCAGCAGCTTAGTAGGGGGAGGCCACGAGCAGTACTTC. It codes for CASSLVGGGHEQYF. The genes are TRBV7-8 and TRBJ2-7, with D perhaps being TRBD1 or TRBD2 (6 bases each). V was shortened by 1 base and J by 5 bases, with 12 bases between the two germline ends. This CDR3 contains 14 residues. The germline CDR1 and CDR2 sequences are SGHVS and FQNEAQ.

This chain links TRBV29-1 with TRBJ2-5; D call uncertain. CDR3 size: 13 residues. CDR1 and CDR2 (germline): SQVTM, ANQGSEA. Trimming removed 6 bases from V and 9 bases from J, with 20 bases in between. CDR3 loop: CSVARSSNQPQYF. DNA of the CDR3: TGCAGCGTAGCAAGAAGTAGCAATCAGCCCCAGTACTTC.

The chain employs TRBV10-3 and TRBJ2-6; 8 nucleotides agree with TRBD2. Germline trimming cut 10 bases from V and 0 bases from J; bases unmatched to any gene: 11. The CDR3 consists of 17 residues. Germline V lookup: CDR1 ENHRY, CDR2 SYGVKD. The CDR3 bases are TGTGCCACCACCCCTGGCGGGAGGAACTCTGGGGCCAACGTCCTGACTTTC. Protein sequence: CATTPGGRNSGANVLTF.

V usage is TRBV12-3 or TRBV12-4 and J usage is TRBJ2-5, with 10 positions matching TRBD1. The V segment lost 10 bases and the J segment 5 bases; nucleotides outside the gene matches: 7. The CDR3 totals 13 residues. CDR3 coding DNA: TGTGCCACCACGGGACAGGGGAGTGAGACCCAGTACTTC. It yields the protein CATTGQGSETQYF.

This clonotype was detected many times. The chain joins TRBV12-3 or TRBV12-4 to TRBJ1-1; no firm D call. Trimming pared 6 bases from V and 1 base from J, leaving 9 bases between. The CDR3 runs to 13 residues. The DNA for the CDR3 is TGTGCCAGCAGGGGGAGTACGAACACTGAAGCTTTCTTT. Amino acids: CASRGSTNTEAFF.

This clonotype was recorded a few times. A much larger clonotype is one base distant, so this may be a read error. The chain recombines TRBV7-2 with TRBJ2-7, with unresolved D. The CDR3 sequence is 12 residues long. V was cut by 8 bases and J by 6 bases, with 14 bases left in between. The germline CDR1 and CDR2 sequences are SGHTA and FQGNSA. The CDR3, as DNA: TGTGCCAGCGGCCGAACGATGGGCGAGCAGTACTTC. The encoded protein is CASGRTMGEQYF.

The chain links TRBV29-1 to TRBJ2-5; D may be TRBD2 (5 bases). This CDR3 has 11 amino acids. The germline CDR1 and CDR2 sequences are SQVTM and ANQGSEA. The ends were cut back, 4 bases at V and 5 bases at J, with 8 bases in the middle. The CDR3 DNA follows: TGCAGCGTTGTCAGGAGGGAGACCCAGTACTTC. This codes for CSVVRRETQYF.

Ten or more counts support this clonotype. This chain uses TRBV19 with TRBJ1-1; no clear D gene. Germline CDR1 and CDR2: LNHDA and SQIVND (reference sequence). The V end was cut by 6 bases, the J end by 1 base, with 9 bases between. The CDR3 length is 13 residues. CDR3 residues: CASRDSRNTEAFF. The CDR3 DNA reads TGTGCCAGTAGAGACTCGAGGAACACTGAAGCTTTCTTT.

A few counts support this clonotype. The chain employs TRBV20-1 and TRBJ2-2, with D possibly called TRBD1 or TRBD2 (6 bases each). This CDR3 has 14 residues. Per germline, CDR1 DFQATT and CDR2 SNEGSKA (reference sequence). Deletions cut 6 bases from V and 1 base from J, with 12 bases between. For the CDR3, the DNA is TGCAGTGCAGACAAGGGGGGGAACACCGGGGAGCTGTTTTTT. Amino acids: CSADKGGNTGELFF.

The chain couples TRBV12-3 or TRBV12-4 to TRBJ2-7; D is perhaps TRBD1 or TRBD2 (5 bases each). V dropped 4 bases and J dropped 0 bases, with 13 bases sitting between them. The CDR3 is 15 amino acids. The CDR3 here is CASSSGTESSYEQYF. CDR3 in DNA: TGTGCCAGCAGTTCCGGGACGGAGAGCTCCTACGAGCAGTACTTC.

This clonotype has ten or more counts. This chain joins TRBV25-1 and TRBJ1-4; D might be TRBD1 (6 bases). Trimming stripped 4 bases from V and 11 bases from J, with 14 bases between. This CDR3 contains 13 residues. Germline V gene data show CDR1 as MGHDK and CDR2 as SYGVNS. CDR3 DNA: TGTGCCAGCAGTGCTGGGGGCTCTGGGAAACTGTTTTTT. Translating gives CASSAGGSGKLFF.

This clonotype was picked up many times. The rearrangement links TRBV19 to TRBJ1-5; no clear D gene. Trimming stripped 6 bases from V and 0 bases from J, with 9 bases between. The CDR3 has 14 amino acids. The germline gives CDR1 LNHDA, CDR2 SQIVND (reference sequence). DNA for the CDR3: TGTGCCAGTAGGAGAGACAATAGCAATCAGCCCCAGCATTTT. It codes for CASRRDNSNQPQHF.

This clonotype was recorded once. The V gene is TRBV29-1, the J gene TRBJ1-2; TRBD1 matches at 11 bases. This CDR3 contains 15 residues. CDR1 and CDR2 (germline): SQVTM, ANQGSEA. Trimming cost V 4 bases and J 10 bases; bases outside gene matches: 14. CDR3 sequence reads: CSVVGQGVTEAFYTF. The CDR3, as DNA: TGCAGCGTTGTGGGACAGGGGGTCACTGAAGCTTTCTACACCTTC.

In this sample, this clonotype turned up many times. The chain combines TRBV6-2 or TRBV6-3 with TRBJ2-7; D assignment may be TRBD1 or TRBD2 (5 bases each). The CDR3 covers 15 residues. The V end was cut by 8 bases, the J end by 2 bases, with 19 bases between. Looked up from germline, CDR1 is MNHEY and CDR2 is SVGEGT. CDR3 coding DNA: TGTGCCAGCCTTTCCCTCGGGACCCCAACCTACGAGCAGTACTTC. Protein: CASLSLGTPTYEQYF.

This clonotype has ten or more counts. The CDR3 DNA sequence: TGCAGCGTGACCGGGACTCTAATTGGGGAGACCCAGTACTTC. It yields the protein CSVTGTLIGETQYF. V usage is TRBV29-1 and J usage is TRBJ2-5, with a weak D call TRBD2 (6 bases). Germline CDR1 and CDR2: SQVTM and ANQGSEA. V lost 6 bases, J lost 5 bases, and 19 bases lay in between. The CDR3 length is 14 residues.